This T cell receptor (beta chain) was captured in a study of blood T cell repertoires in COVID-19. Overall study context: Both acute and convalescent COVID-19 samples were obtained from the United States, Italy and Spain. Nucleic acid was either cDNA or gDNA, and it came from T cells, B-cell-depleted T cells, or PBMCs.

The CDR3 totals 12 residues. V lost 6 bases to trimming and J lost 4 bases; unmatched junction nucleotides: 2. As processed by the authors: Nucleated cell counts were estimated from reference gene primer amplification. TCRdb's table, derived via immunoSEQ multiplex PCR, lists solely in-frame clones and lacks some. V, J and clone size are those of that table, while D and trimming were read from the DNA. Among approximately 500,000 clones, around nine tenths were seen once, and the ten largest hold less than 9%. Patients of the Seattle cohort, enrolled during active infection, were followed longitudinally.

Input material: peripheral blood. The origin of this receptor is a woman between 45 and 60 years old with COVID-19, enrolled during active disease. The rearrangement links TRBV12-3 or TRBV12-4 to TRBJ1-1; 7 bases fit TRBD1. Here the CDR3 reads CASRPGGTEAFF. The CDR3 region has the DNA TGTGCCAGCAGGCCAGGGGGCACTGAAGCTTTCTTT.